Each of the 4 T cell receptor beta chains below was sequenced from the same sample in a study of shared clonotypes between healthy human individuals. Assay: immunoSEQ multiplex PCR; the TCRdb copy retains only in-frame clones and omits some. The sample has about 1.5 million clones; roughly 96% are singletons. Material: naive CD4+ T cells sorted from blood. Subset: CD45RA+ positively selected. The receptors come from a man aged 25-45 years in good health.

The V and J genes are TRBV7-9 and TRBJ2-7; no reliable D call. Germline loops: CDR1 SEHNR, CDR2 FQNEAQ (reference sequence). V lost 3 bases, J lost 6 bases, and 12 bases lay in between. This CDR3 comprises 13 residues. CDR3 protein: CASSLSELGEQYF. CDR3 coding DNA: TGTGCCAGCAGCTTGTCGGAGTTGGGCGAGCAGTACTTC.

The CDR3 coding sequence is TGTGCCAGCAGAAACAGGGAGAGACTCACAGATACGCAGTATTTT. The encoded protein is CASRNRERLTDTQYF. This rearrangement joins TRBV6-1 to TRBJ2-3, with D possibly being TRBD1 (6 bases). Between the trimmed V and J ends, which lost 6 bases and 2 bases, there was a span of 15 bases. The CDR3 spans 15 residues. CDR1 is MNHNS and CDR2 is SASEGT in the germline V gene.

The chain couples TRBV28 to TRBJ1-2; D is ambiguous. This CDR3 has 16 residues. Germline CDR1 is MDHEN and CDR2 is SYDVKM. Trimming left V 2 bases short and J 0 bases short, with 13 bases between. CDR3 bases: TGTGCCAGCAGTTTACCCCCCGGACCCGCTAACTATGGCTACACCTTC. Translated, it gives CASSLPPGPANYGYTF.

V usage is TRBV7-8 and J usage is TRBJ2-4, with D perhaps TRBD1 (5 bases). CDR1 is SGHVS, CDR2 FQNEAQ, per germline. V lost 2 bases and J 6 bases, leaving 20 bases between the germline ends. CDR3 length: 17 residues. CDR3 residues: CASSLISDSRVRNIQYF. In nucleotides, the CDR3 is TGTGCCAGCAGCTTAATTTCCGACTCCAGGGTCAGAAACATTCAGTACTTC.